These 26 T cell receptor beta chains were sequenced from one sample in a study of PD-L1 blockade in urothelial cancer. Some clones are missing from TCRdb's copy, which holds only in-frame ones; the method was immunoSEQ multiplex PCR. The table shows about 36,000 clones, with roughly a third occurring only once. The starting material was tumor tissue, obtained before atezolizumab (anti-PD-L1) treatment. These receptors all stem from a man in his 60s with urothelial cancer.

This clone was seen only a few times. The chain links TRBV6-8 to TRBJ1-2; 9 positions match TRBD1. V was clipped by 4 bases and J by 8 bases; unmatched bases: 11. The CDR3 sequence is 15 residues long. CDR1 and CDR2 (germline): MNHGY, SAAAGT. The CDR3 region is CASSSPKQGAGGYTF. The CDR3 DNA sequence: TGTGCCAGCAGTTCACCGAAACAGGGGGCTGGGGGCTACACCTTC.

This clone was seen only a few times. The gene calls are TRBV2 and TRBJ2-5; D is undetermined. CDR1 is SNHLY, CDR2 FYNNEI, per germline. Trimming removed 2 bases at V and 1 base at J, with 11 bases between. CDR3 size: 15 residues. The CDR3 DNA reads as TGTGCCAGCAGTGAATATACGGTACGCCAAGAGACCCAGTACTTC. It codes for CASSEYTVRQETQYF.

This clone was observed a handful of times. The chain has TRBV11-3 and TRBJ2-7; 7 positions match TRBD2. The CDR3 is made up of 14 amino acids. J was trimmed by 5 bases and V by 3 bases; bases with no gene match: 7. CDR1 and CDR2 from the germline V gene are SGHNT and YENEEA. In DNA form, the CDR3 reads TGTGCCAGCAGCTTGGGAGGGGTCCCGAACGAGCAGTACTTC. Its translation is CASSLGGVPNEQYF. Complete variable domain (other parts from reference TRBV11-3 and TRBJ2-7): EAGVVQSPRYKIIEKKQPVAFWCNPISGHNTLYWYLQNLGQGPELLIRYENEEAVDDSQLPKDRFSAERLKGVDSTLKIQPAELGDSAVYLCASSLGGVPNEQYFGPGTRLTVT.

The CDR3 spells CSVELTSGGNQETQYF. The DNA for the CDR3 is TGCAGCGTTGAGTTGACTAGCGGGGGTAACCAAGAGACCCAGTACTTC. The chain links TRBV29-1 to TRBJ2-5, with 12 bases identical to TRBD2. This CDR3 is built from 16 residues. The V and J ends lost 3 bases and 0 bases, in that order; junction bases with no gene match: 5. Per the germline V gene, CDR1 is SQVTM and CDR2 is ANQGSEA.

The table lists this clone with a few counts. This chain uses TRBV30 with TRBJ1-1; D gene unclear. The CDR3 contains 12 residues. Germline CDR1 and CDR2: GTSNPN and SVGIG (reference sequence). Trimming left V 5 bases short and J 7 bases short, with 14 bases between. For the CDR3, the DNA is TGTGCCTGGTCCTCCGACAAGGGTGAAGCTTTCTTT. It yields the protein CAWSSDKGEAFF.

This clone was detected only a few times. The chain is built from TRBV19 and TRBJ2-1; D is unresolved. Germline CDR1 is LNHDA and CDR2 is SQIVND (reference sequence). The V and J ends lost 5 bases and 2 bases respectively, with 10 bases between them. The CDR3 extends over 14 amino acids. CDR3 residues: CASSSRITYNEQFF. The CDR3 region has the DNA TGTGCCAGTAGTTCCCGGATTACCTACAATGAGCAGTTCTTC.

The chain links TRBV29-1 to TRBJ2-1, with TRBD2 matching over 9 bases. There are 13 residues in the CDR3. V dropped 3 bases and J dropped 12; count of bases not matched to a gene: 9. The germline V gene encodes CDR1 SQVTM and CDR2 ANQGSEA. CDR3 residues: CSVEETSGTGQFF. The CDR3 DNA is TGCAGCGTTGAGGAGACTAGCGGCACAGGGCAGTTCTTC.

This chain's CDR3 is CASSQTSGEQYF. CDR3 DNA: TGTGCCAGCAGCCAAACAAGCGGCGAGCAGTACTTC. The J gene is TRBJ2-7, the V gene TRBV9; D perhaps matches TRBD2 (5 bases). The CDR3 totals 12 residues. V was shortened by 4 bases and J by 6 bases, with 11 bases between the two germline ends. Germline values: CDR1 SGDLS, CDR2 YYNGEE.

This clone was recorded a few times. The V call is TRBV12-5, the J call TRBJ2-2; D is undetermined. Per the germline V gene, CDR1 is LGHNT and CDR2 is FRNRAP. The CDR3 contains 15 residues. V lost 5 bases and J 0 bases, leaving 10 bases between the germline ends. The CDR3 spells CASGPTATNTGELFF. The CDR3, as DNA: TGTGCTAGTGGTCCCACCGCGACGAACACCGGGGAGCTGTTTTTT.

The sample holds a few counts of this clone. The V call is TRBV18, the J call TRBJ2-1; 12 positions match TRBD2. Germline CDR1 and CDR2: KGHSH and LQKENI. The CDR3 has 16 amino acids. V dropped 2 bases and J dropped 6; count of bases not matched to a gene: 5. This CDR3 reads CASSPTLAGGTNEQFF. The CDR3 DNA reads as TGTGCCAGCTCACCAACCCTAGCGGGGGGGACCAATGAGCAGTTCTTC.

The chain uses TRBV29-1 and TRBJ2-1, with D tentatively TRBD1 or TRBD2 (5 bases each). Germline CDR1 and CDR2: SQVTM and ANQGSEA. CDR3 length: 14 residues. Trimming removed 1 base at V and 5 bases at J, with 12 bases between. The CDR3 region has the DNA TGCAGCGTTGAAGCCTGGGACCGAAACAATGAGCAGTTCTTC. This codes for CSVEAWDRNNEQFF.

Sample share makes this clone medium-sized. The rearrangement links TRBV14 to TRBJ2-1; no reliable D call. Germline-derived CDR1 and CDR2 are SGHDN and FVKESK. This CDR3 has 13 amino acids. V lost 4 bases and J 12 bases, leaving 16 bases between the germline ends. Here the CDR3 reads CASSPGVTLGQFF. DNA for the CDR3: TGTGCCAGCAGCCCCGGAGTTACTCTTGGGCAGTTCTTC.

This clone occurred many times. The CDR3 is CASSPQRNQPQHF. DNA for the CDR3: TGTGCCAGCAGCCCACAACGGAATCAGCCCCAGCATTTT. The chain is built from TRBV7-4 and TRBJ1-5; D is ambiguous. Germline V gene lookup returns CDR1 SGHVT and CDR2 SQSDAQ. Trimming pared 5 bases from V and 4 bases from J, leaving 9 bases between. This CDR3 comprises 13 residues.

The gene calls are TRBV28 and TRBJ1-2, with D unresolved. Germline V gene data show CDR1 as MDHEN and CDR2 as SYDVKM. Trimming took 1 base from V and 0 from J, leaving 12 bases between them. CDR3 length: 16 residues. CDR3 nucleotide sequence: TGTGCCAGCAGTTTATTACGACCAGATACTAACTATGGCTACACCTTC. It is translated as CASSLLRPDTNYGYTF.

This chain connects TRBV29-1 to TRBJ2-1, with D unresolved. The germline CDR1 and CDR2 sequences are SQVTM and ANQGSEA. V lost 3 bases, J lost 9 bases, and 12 bases lay in between. This CDR3 has 12 residues. CDR3 protein: CSVEGLDGEQFF. CDR3 coding DNA: TGCAGCGTTGAGGGCCTTGATGGTGAGCAGTTCTTC.

A few counts support this clone. The rearrangement uses TRBV28 and TRBJ2-5, with 10 nucleotides matching TRBD1. The CDR3 runs 18 residues. After removal of 3 bases from V and 3 bases from J, the junction contained 13 bases not matched to a gene. CDR1 is MDHEN and CDR2 is SYDVKM in the germline V gene. CDR3 amino acids: CASSFMTGTGVWEETQYF. The CDR3 DNA is TGTGCCAGCAGTTTTATGACCGGGACAGGGGTTTGGGAAGAGACCCAGTACTTC.

The chain is built from TRBV19 and TRBJ1-1; D not resolved. V lost 7 bases, J lost 5 bases, and 17 bases lay in between. Per the germline V gene, CDR1 is LNHDA and CDR2 is SQIVND (reference sequence). The CDR3 is made up of 14 amino acids. The CDR3 coding sequence is TGTGCCAGTACCCGTACCATAACCGATACTGAAGCTTTCTTT. Amino acids: CASTRTITDTEAFF.

The V gene is TRBV19, the J gene TRBJ1-3, with a tentative D call TRBD1 (5 bases). Germline V gives CDR1 LNHDA, CDR2 SQIVND (reference sequence). Between the trimmed V and J ends, which lost 9 bases and 4 bases, there was a span of 22 bases. The CDR3 extends over 16 amino acids. This CDR3 reads CASSSGGTQTGNTIYF. CDR3 coding DNA: TGTGCCAGCTCTTCGGGAGGGACCCAGACGGGAAACACCATATATTTT. Looking up the rest from reference TRBV19 and TRBJ1-3 gives the full variable domain: DGGITQSPKYLFRKEGQNVTLSCEQNLNHDAMYWYRQDPGQGLRLIYYSQIVNDFQKGDIAEGYSVSREKKESFPLTVTSAQKNPTAFYLCASSSGGTQTGNTIYFGEGSWLTVV.

This clone was found many times. The chain uses TRBV11-3 and TRBJ1-4; D ambiguous. The CDR3 is 14 amino acids. V was cut by 3 bases and J by 8 bases, with 13 bases left in between. In germline, CDR1 is SGHNT, CDR2 YENEEA. The CDR3 protein is CASSFGLAGEKLFF. The CDR3 DNA sequence: TGTGCCAGCAGCTTTGGACTTGCTGGGGAAAAACTGTTTTTT.

This clone was observed a handful of times. This chain connects TRBV25-1 to TRBJ1-4; 7 bases are a match to TRBD1. CDR3 length equals 15 residues. The V segment lost 3 bases and the J segment 5 bases; nucleotides outside the gene matches: 6. Germline V gene sequence: CDR1 MGHDK, CDR2 SYGVNS. The CDR3 here is CASSDQTGWNEKLFF. The CDR3 DNA is TGTGCCAGCAGTGATCAGACAGGGTGGAATGAAAAACTGTTTTTT.

This clone was counted between two and nine times. CDR3 region: CASSRQIRRYEQYF. In DNA, the CDR3 is TGTGCCAGCAGCCGACAGATACGGCGCTACGAGCAGTACTTC. V usage is TRBV6-8 and J usage is TRBJ2-7, with TRBD1 as a possible D gene (5 bases). There are 14 residues in the CDR3. V lost 6 bases to trimming and J lost 3 bases, with 15 bases between them. The germline CDR1 and CDR2 sequences are MNHGY and SAAAGT.

This chain uses TRBV29-1 with TRBJ2-1, with D perhaps given as TRBD1 or TRBD2 (5 bases each). The V and J ends lost 3 bases and 5 bases respectively, with 11 bases between them. The CDR3 loop spans 13 amino acids. Germline loops: CDR1 SQVTM, CDR2 ANQGSEA. The CDR3 reads CSVEHGTDNEQFF. Written as DNA, the CDR3 is TGCAGCGTTGAGCACGGGACGGACAATGAGCAGTTCTTC.

The chain links TRBV19 to TRBJ2-7; D not resolved. The CDR3 loop spans 13 amino acids. Germline assignment: CDR1 LNHDA and CDR2 SQIVND (reference sequence). Trimming took 3 bases from V and 2 from J, leaving 8 bases between them. As DNA, the CDR3 is TGTGCCAGTAGTATTACAGTCGCCTACGAGCAGTACTTC. It translates to CASSITVAYEQYF.

This clone showed up many times. Here the CDR3 DNA reads TGTGCCAGCAGCTTCAACATCGGGGGGGACACTGAAGCTTTCTTT. This codes for CASSFNIGGDTEAFF. The chain has TRBV11-3 and TRBJ1-1; possible D gene TRBD1, 5 bases. V was trimmed by 3 bases and J by 3 bases, leaving 14 bases between them. The germline CDR1 and CDR2 sequences are SGHNT and YENEEA. The CDR3 is 15 residues long.

Only a few counts were recorded for this clone. J is TRBJ1-2 and V is TRBV22-1. TRBV22-1 is flagged as a pseudogene. The CDR3 contains 12 residues. In DNA form, the CDR3 reads TGTGCCAGCAGTTTGGAAGTCTATGGCTACACCTTC. It yields the protein CASSLEVYGYTF.

A few counts support this clone. V is TRBV30 and J is TRBJ2-2, with D hard to call. Trimming stripped 4 bases from V and 1 base from J, with 10 bases between. This CDR3 comprises 14 residues. CDR1 GTSNPN and CDR2 SVGIG come from the germline V gene (reference sequence). The DNA of the CDR3 is TGTGCCTGGAAGTTCAGCCAGAACACCGGGGAGCTGTTTTTT. Protein: CAWKFSQNTGELFF.